This entry concerns a single T cell receptor (beta chain). The antigen remains unidentified. Noted time point: after dendritic cell vaccination, including at tumor progression/relapse. TCRB CDR3 was amplified from 2 ug genomic DNA or less. Profiling relied on immunoSEQ multiplex PCR, and the TCRdb table lists in-frame clones only, not all of them. The sample lists about 99,000 clones, 75% to 90% occurring once. These data come from a study of glioma-infiltrating T cells after dendritic cell vaccination. Study-level background: Patients received autologous tumor lysate-pulsed dendritic cell vaccination between about 2002 and 2013. Study observations and caveats: The cohort had few patients with full blood and tumor sets.

Germline V gene lookup returns CDR1 MNHEY and CDR2 SMNVEV (reference sequence). This CDR3 is 13 amino acids long. The trim removed 8 bases at V and 6 bases at J, leaving 8 bases unmatched. V usage is TRBV27 and J usage is TRBJ2-3, with 7 bases fitting TRBD1. This clonotype was obtained from a human donor with glioblastoma. The sequences come from blood, collected after dendritic cell vaccination. CDR3 sequence: CASRTGHLDTQYF. The CDR3 DNA follows: TGTGCCAGCCGGACAGGACATTTGGATACGCAGTATTTT.